This is a list of T cell receptor beta chains from one sample in a study of blood T cell repertoires in COVID-19. Sequenced by immunoSEQ multiplex PCR; TCRdb stores in-frame clones only, minus some. This repertoire shows roughly 180,000 clones, 80% to 90% found once; its top ten account for roughly 8.2%. The sequencing input was peripheral blood. Receptors originate from a man in his sixties with acute or convalescent COVID-19. CDR3s include the opening cysteine and the closing phenylalanine or tryptophan. Each record gives: V gene, clone size, D gene, J gene, CDR3 protein, CDR3 DNA. D genes are given only for firm matches. Some rows have no size entry. The others give once, few or many, or a class for an expanded clone.

TRBV30	NA	TRBD2	TRBJ2-5	CAWTSGSGQTQYF	TGTGCCTGGACTAGCGGGAGTGGCCAGACCCAGTACTTC
TRBV2	NA	TRBD1	TRBJ2-5	CASQRQGQETQYF	TGTGCCAGCCAGCGACAGGGTCAAGAGACCCAGTACTTC
TRBV19	NA	NA	TRBJ2-7	CASSISLVFPYEQYF	TGTGCCAGTAGTATAAGTCTAGTCTTTCCTTACGAGCAGTACTTC
TRBV6-6	NA	TRBD2	TRBJ2-1	CASSPRGTSGSSYNEQFF	TGTGCCAGCAGTCCCCGCGGGACTAGCGGGAGCTCCTACAATGAGCAGTTCTTC
TRBV6-5	NA	NA	TRBJ2-7	CATGDNLWEQYF	TGTGCCACAGGGGACAACCTCTGGGAGCAGTACTTC
TRBV7-9	NA	TRBD1	TRBJ1-6	CASSLDRADSPLHF	TGTGCCAGCAGCTTGGACAGGGCTGATTCACCCCTCCACTTT
TRBV28	few	NA	TRBJ1-5	CASSFYDSRQPQHF	TGTGCCAGCAGTTTTTATGACAGCCGGCAGCCCCAGCATTTT
TRBV6-5	NA	TRBD2	TRBJ2-1	CASSPLAGGLNEQFF	TGTGCCAGCAGTCCCCTGGCGGGAGGTCTCAATGAGCAGTTCTTC
TRBV19	NA	NA	TRBJ1-5	CASKPTAGINQPQHF	TGTGCCAGTAAACCGACGGCAGGGATCAATCAGCCCCAGCATTTT
TRBV7-3	NA	TRBD1	TRBJ1-1	CASSTGDRAEAFF	TGTGCCAGCAGCACCGGAGACAGGGCCGAAGCTTTCTTT
TRBV7-9	NA	NA	TRBJ1-1	CASSRRSSGNTEAFF	TGTGCCAGCAGTCGCCGGAGCAGCGGGAACACTGAAGCTTTCTTT
TRBV7-9	few	NA	TRBJ1-1	CASSADRSRNTEAFF	TGTGCCAGCAGCGCTGATAGATCCCGGAACACTGAAGCTTTCTTT
TRBV24-1	NA	TRBD2	TRBJ2-3	CATSDPGGSTDTQYF	TGTGCCACCAGTGACCCCGGGGGGAGCACAGATACGCAGTATTTT
TRBV24-1	NA	NA	TRBJ1-5	CATSFGGNQPQHF	TGTGCCACCAGTTTCGGGGGAAATCAGCCCCAGCATTTT
TRBV6-5	few	NA	TRBJ1-4	CASSYAVNEKLFF	TGTGCCAGCAGTTATGCAGTTAATGAAAAACTGTTTTTT
TRBV18	NA	TRBD1	TRBJ1-1	CASSLPGQRNTEAFF	TGTGCCAGCTCACTACCGGGACAGAGGAACACTGAAGCTTTCTTT
TRBV4-1	NA	NA	TRBJ2-7	CASSTVDRLYEQYF	TGCGCCAGCAGCACAGTCGACAGACTCTACGAGCAGTACTTC
TRBV7-2	NA	TRBD1	TRBJ2-2	CASSRQGGGELFF	TGTGCCAGCAGCCGACAGGGGGGCGGGGAGCTGTTTTTT
TRBV5-4	NA	NA	TRBJ2-3	CASSPFPYSSDTQYF	TGTGCCAGCAGCCCCTTCCCTTATTCGTCAGATACGCAGTATTTT
TRBV15	NA	NA	TRBJ1-1	CATSTPQTGLLEAFF	TGTGCCACCAGCACACCCCAGACAGGCCTCCTTGAAGCTTTCTTT
TRBV5-1	NA	NA	TRBJ2-1	CASSLALANGYNEQFF	TGCGCCAGCAGCTTGGCACTAGCCAACGGCTACAATGAGCAGTTCTTC
TRBV30	NA	NA	TRBJ2-2	CAWSRPGELTGELFF	TGTGCCTGGAGTAGGCCGGGAGAATTAACCGGGGAGCTGTTTTTT
TRBV19	NA	TRBD1	TRBJ1-5	CASRETGFSNQPQHF	TGTGCCAGTAGAGAGACAGGGTTTAGCAATCAGCCCCAGCATTTT
TRBV3-1/TRBV3-2	NA	TRBD2	TRBJ2-7	CASSGRAVGEQYF	TGTGCCAGCAGCGGGAGGGCCGTGGGCGAGCAGTACTTC
TRBV19	NA	NA	TRBJ2-2	CASSILLGGRNTGELFF	TGTGCCAGTAGTATACTCCTGGGTGGGAGGAACACCGGGGAGCTGTTTTTT
TRBV7-3	NA	NA	TRBJ1-1	CASSFWRDTEAFF	TGTGCCAGCAGCTTCTGGCGGGACACTGAAGCTTTCTTT
TRBV7-6	NA	TRBD1	TRBJ2-7	CASSSRTGGNEQYF	TGTGCCAGCAGCTCCCGGACAGGGGGAAACGAGCAGTACTTC
TRBV5-6	NA	NA	TRBJ2-3	CASSLRSSQGKYF	TGTGCCAGCAGCTTGCGTTCGTCCCAGGGGAAGTATTTT
TRBV11-2	few	NA	TRBJ2-7	CASSLDRRSSYEQYF	TGTGCCAGCAGCTTAGACAGGAGGAGCTCCTACGAGCAGTACTTC
TRBV5-1	NA	TRBD2	TRBJ2-3	CASTTSGDSTDTQYF	TGCGCCAGTACGACTAGCGGGGACAGCACAGATACGCAGTATTTT
TRBV28	NA	NA	TRBJ1-1	CASRPPMGIPQGEAFF	TGTGCCAGCAGACCCCCCATGGGAATCCCGCAGGGGGAAGCTTTCTTT
TRBV7-3	few	NA	TRBJ1-6	CASSFQNSPLHF	TGTGCCAGCAGCTTTCAGAATTCACCCCTCCACTTT
TRBV28	NA	TRBD1	TRBJ1-2	CATWDRELNYGYTF	TGTGCCACATGGGACAGAGAACTTAACTATGGCTACACCTTC
TRBV5-1	NA	TRBD1	TRBJ2-1	CASSLYRGPYNEQFF	TGCGCCAGCAGCTTGTACAGGGGCCCCTACAATGAGCAGTTCTTC
TRBV2	NA	TRBD2	TRBJ2-2	CASSEQLSGGRELFF	TGTGCCAGCAGTGAACAGTTATCGGGGGGAAGGGAGCTGTTTTTT
TRBV10-3	NA	NA	TRBJ1-1	CAIRVGVGTEAFF	TGTGCCATCAGGGTGGGAGTGGGAACTGAAGCTTTCTTT
TRBV6-5	NA	NA	TRBJ2-1	CASRGTGFSYNEQFF	TGTGCCAGCAGGGGAACAGGGTTTTCCTACAATGAGCAGTTCTTC
TRBV5-1	NA	NA	TRBJ1-6	CASSREVGGKSPLHF	TGCGCCAGCAGCCGGGAGGTCGGGGGAAAGTCACCCCTCCACTTT
TRBV3-1/TRBV3-2	NA	NA	TRBJ1-1	CASSQARRGTMNTEAFF	TGTGCCAGCAGCCAAGCTCGAAGGGGAACAATGAACACTGAAGCTTTCTTT
TRBV12-3/TRBV12-4	NA	NA	TRBJ1-6	CASSLLNNSPLHF	TGTGCCAGCAGTTTACTAAATAATTCACCCCTCCACTTT
TRBV28	NA	NA	TRBJ1-2	CASSLGQNYGYTF	TGTGCCAGCAGTTTAGGACAGAACTATGGCTACACCTTC
TRBV5-4	NA	TRBD2	TRBJ2-1	CASSAAGDSYNEQFF	TGTGCCAGCAGCGCAGCGGGAGATTCCTACAATGAGCAGTTCTTC
TRBV18	once	NA	TRBJ2-7	CASSPGPTEQYF	TGTGCCAGCTCACCGGGGCCTACGGAGCAGTACTTC
TRBV24-1	few	TRBD2	TRBJ2-2	CATSDSTSDRGTGELFF	TGTGCCACCAGTGATTCCACTAGCGATCGAGGCACCGGGGAGCTGTTTTTT
TRBV27	few	TRBD1	TRBJ2-2	CASSPLKGQSNTGELFF	TGTGCCAGCAGCCCTCTAAAGGGACAGTCGAACACCGGGGAGCTGTTTTTT
TRBV9	few	NA	TRBJ2-7	CASSVGGTQTYEQYF	TGTGCCAGCAGCGTAGGAGGGACACAGACCTACGAGCAGTACTTC
TRBV20-1	NA	NA	TRBJ1-2	CCTRLRAGYTF	TGCTGCACTAGGCTACGCGCTGGCTACACCTTC
TRBV3-1/TRBV3-2	NA	TRBD1	TRBJ2-1	CASSPQTGVKNEQFF	TGTGCCAGCAGCCCCCAGACAGGGGTGAAAAATGAGCAGTTCTTC
TRBV2	NA	NA	TRBJ2-2	CASSLRDMSGELFF	TGTGCCAGCAGTCTCCGGGACATGAGCGGGGAGCTGTTTTTT
TRBV5-4	NA	TRBD2	TRBJ2-1	CASSTGTSGSKSYNEQFF	TGTGCCAGCAGCACCGGGACTAGCGGGAGCAAATCCTACAATGAGCAGTTCTTC
TRBV6-5	NA	TRBD2	TRBJ2-1	CASSYRGGNNEQFF	TGTGCCAGCAGTTACCGCGGGGGGAACAATGAGCAGTTCTTC
TRBV13	NA	TRBD1	TRBJ2-7	CASSLGDRGYEQYF	TGTGCCAGCAGCTTAGGGGACAGGGGATACGAGCAGTACTTC
TRBV5-1	NA	NA	TRBJ2-2	CASSLTGSTGELFF	TGCGCCAGCAGCCTAACAGGGAGCACCGGGGAGCTGTTTTTT
TRBV7-7	NA	TRBD1	TRBJ2-2	CASSLGGQRRGELFF	TGTGCTAGCAGCTTAGGGGGACAGAGGCGTGGGGAGCTGTTTTTT
TRBV6-4	NA	TRBD2	TRBJ2-2	CASSAGLAGATGELFF	TGTGCCAGCAGTGCCGGACTAGCGGGAGCCACCGGGGAGCTGTTTTTT
TRBV20-1	NA	NA	TRBJ1-2	CSASRGKGYTF	TGCAGTGCTAGTCGGGGGAAAGGCTACACCTTC
TRBV7-3	NA	NA	TRBJ1-1	CASSLQGNTEAFF	TGTGCCAGCAGCCTGCAGGGAAACACTGAAGCTTTCTTT
TRBV9	NA	TRBD2	TRBJ2-3	CASSDAGGADTQYF	TGTGCCAGCAGCGACGCGGGAGGTGCAGATACGCAGTATTTT
TRBV18	few	NA	TRBJ1-5	CASSPYPDQPQHF	TGTGCCAGCTCCCCCTATCCGGATCAGCCCCAGCATTTT
TRBV6-4	NA	NA	TRBJ1-5	CASSGEGGQPQHF	TGTGCCAGCAGTGGCGAGGGTGGGCAGCCCCAGCATTTT